The present T cell receptor beta chain was sequenced within a study of T cell repertoires in cytomegalovirus infection. General study findings and limits: Cumulative public TCR beta family frequency identified carriers of CMV plus the relevant HLA.

TCRdb re-called the reads through MiXCR, storing one row per CDR3 protein. The table lists over 450,000 distinct CDR3 sequences, about 10% of them singletons. As to this clonotype: Its target is unknown.

The TCR comes from a human donor in good health (CMV status not recorded). Some clones in this sample may be carry-over from other donors' samples. The sequenced sample consisted of PBMCs.

The CDR3: CASSLASSGRGQFF. CDR3 DNA: TGTGCCAGCAGCTTAGCGTCTAGCGGGAGAGGGCAGTTCTTC. The chain is built from TRBV7-9 and TRBJ2-1, with TRBD2 matching over 10 bases. CDR3 length: 14 residues. The V and J ends lost 0 bases and 12 bases, in that order; junction bases with no gene match: 5. CDR1 and CDR2 from the germline V gene are SEHNR and FQNEAQ (reference sequence). Complete variable domain (other parts from reference TRBV7-9 and TRBJ2-1): DTGVSQNPRHKITKRGQNVTFRCDPISEHNRLYWYRQTLGQGPEFLTYFQNEAQLEKSRLLSDRFSAERPKGSFSTLEIQRTEQGDSAMYLCASSLASSGRGQFFGPGTRLTVL.